Each of the 22 T cell receptor beta chains below was sequenced from the same sample in a study of cytomegalovirus exposure and HLA in healthy donors. Amplification used 60 Vbeta primers and 13 Jbeta primers. Sequencing used immunoSEQ multiplex PCR; TCRdb keeps in-frame clones, though not all of them. The sample includes some 170,000 clones, about 71% of them seen just once. Sequenced: PBMCs. The receptor source for this set is a woman younger than 45 in good health and CMV-seronegative.

This clone has just a few counts. This chain links TRBV5-5 with TRBJ2-1; TRBD1 matches 10 bases. CDR3 size: 15 residues. Looked up from germline, CDR1 is SGHKS and CDR2 is YYEKEE (reference sequence). V was clipped by 4 bases and J by 2 bases; unmatched bases: 3. This CDR3 is CASSKDRGPYNEQFF. DNA of the CDR3: TGTGCCAGCAGCAAAGACAGGGGGCCCTACAATGAGCAGTTCTTC.

The chain couples TRBV30 to TRBJ2-7, with D unresolved. The CDR3 is 14 amino acids. With 3 bases removed from V and 3 bases from J, the gap between germline ends came to 15 bases. Germline lookup yields CDR1 GTSNPN and CDR2 SVGIG (reference sequence). The DNA of the CDR3 is TGTGCCTGGAGCGACTCCAACGTCGGCTACGAGCAGTACTTC. Its protein is CAWSDSNVGYEQYF.

The rearrangement links TRBV11-2 to TRBJ2-5; 9 nucleotides match TRBD2. CDR1 and CDR2 from the germline V gene are SGHAT and FQNNGV. This CDR3 has 15 amino acids. V trimming: 6 bases; J trimming: 5 bases; junction bases outside the gene matches: 10. This CDR3 is CASRFSLAGWETQYF. The CDR3 coding sequence is TGTGCCAGCAGGTTCTCCCTAGCGGGGTGGGAGACCCAGTACTTC.

The chain uses TRBV19 and TRBJ2-2; a weak D match, TRBD2 (6 bases). Germline-derived CDR1 and CDR2 are LNHDA and SQIVND (reference sequence). The germline V and J ends were trimmed by 6 bases and 7 bases, with 24 bases remaining between them. This CDR3 comprises 17 residues. This CDR3 is CASSPLLLWRAGGELFF. Here the CDR3 DNA reads TGTGCCAGTAGCCCCCTTCTCCTTTGGAGAGCGGGCGGGGAGCTGTTTTTT. Full variable domain (remainder filled in from reference TRBV19 and TRBJ2-2): DGGITQSPKYLFRKEGQNVTLSCEQNLNHDAMYWYRQDPGQGLRLIYYSQIVNDFQKGDIAEGYSVSREKKESFPLTVTSAQKNPTAFYLCASSPLLLWRAGGELFFGEGSRLTVL.

The chain uses TRBV19 and TRBJ1-5; TRBD1 might be the D (6 bases). In germline, CDR1 is LNHDA, CDR2 SQIVND (reference sequence). Trimming took 6 bases from V and 7 from J, leaving 13 bases between them. The CDR3 totals 13 residues. The CDR3 DNA is TGTGCCAGTAGCCCAGGGGTTAGACAGCCCCAGCATTTT. Translation: CASSPGVRQPQHF.

This chain joins TRBV6-5 and TRBJ2-1; 7 nucleotides line up with TRBD2. This CDR3 is 13 amino acids long. The V gene's germline CDR1 is MNHEY and CDR2 SVGAGI. Trimming cost V 7 bases and J 4 bases; bases outside gene matches: 4. The DNA for the CDR3 is TGTGCCAGCACTAGGGAGGGTTACAATGAGCAGTTCTTC. The encoded protein is CASTREGYNEQFF.

As DNA, the CDR3 is TGTGCCAGCAGTTACGGGGGGGCGGGGTGGAATTCACCCCTCCACTTT. Residues: CASSYGGAGWNSPLHF. V is TRBV6-5 and J is TRBJ1-6; possible D gene TRBD1, 6 bases. V lost 2 bases, J lost 7 bases, and 15 bases lay in between. CDR3 length: 16 amino acids. CDR1 is MNHEY and CDR2 is SVGAGI in the germline V gene.

This chain uses TRBV5-4 with TRBJ2-3; the D gene is possibly TRBD2 (5 bases). Between the trimmed V and J ends, which lost 4 bases and 0 bases, there was a span of 12 bases. CDR1 SGHNT and CDR2 YYREEE come from the germline V gene (reference sequence). This CDR3 contains 15 residues. CDR3 bases: TGTGCCAGCAGCCTCGGGGTACCTAGCACAGATACGCAGTATTTT. Translation gives CASSLGVPSTDTQYF.

This clone was counted a few times. The CDR3, as DNA: TGTGCCAGCAGCGTAGGAGGAGAGAATGAAAAACTGTTTTTT. Protein sequence: CASSVGGENEKLFF. The chain joins TRBV9 to TRBJ1-4, with unresolved D. Germline V gives CDR1 SGDLS, CDR2 YYNGEE. Trimming cost V 0 bases and J 5 bases, with 8 bases left between them. CDR3 size: 14 residues.

The chain links TRBV6-5 to TRBJ1-6, with 9 bases aligning to TRBD1. Germline assignment: CDR1 MNHEY and CDR2 SVGAGI. The CDR3 covers 14 residues. The CDR3 nucleotides read TGTGCAGCACAGGGACAGGGAATGAGCTCACCCCTCCACTTT. It specifies CAAQGQGMSSPLHF.

This chain joins TRBV5-1 and TRBJ2-5; 7 bases are shared with TRBD1. V shed 3 bases and J 2 bases; nucleotides not matched to a gene: 13. CDR3 size: 17 residues. Germline V gene data show CDR1 as SGHRS and CDR2 as YFSETQ. In nucleotides, the CDR3 is TGCGCCAGCAGCTGGGAAGAGTGGCCGGGACAGCAAGAGACCCAGTACTTC. Residues: CASSWEEWPGQQETQYF. Looking up the rest from reference TRBV5-1 and TRBJ2-5 gives the full variable domain: KAGVTQTPRYLIKTRGQQVTLSCSPISGHRSVSWYQQTPGQGLQFLFEYFSETQRNKGNFPGRFSGRQFSNSRSEMNVSTLELGDSALYLCASSWEEWPGQQETQYFGPGTRLLVL.

Concerning this clone itself: Its ends do not fully match the called genes, so a read error is possible. The chain links TRBV5-1 to TRBJ1-2; perhaps TRBD1 as D (6 bases). Germline values: CDR1 SGHRS, CDR2 YFSETQ. The CDR3 length is 14 residues. In DNA, the CDR3 is TGCGCCAGCAGCTATAACGACAGGAACTATGGCTACCCCTTC. Translating gives CASSYNDRNYGYPF.

This clone was recorded a few times. This chain joins TRBV18 and TRBJ2-2, with 7 bases matching TRBD1. V was pared by 0 bases and J by 5 bases, with 6 bases of the junction left unmatched. Germline V CDR1 and CDR2: KGHSH, LQKENI. This CDR3 comprises 16 residues. The CDR3 bases are TGTGCCAGCTCACCACCGGACAGGTTCTTAACCGGGGAGCTGTTTTTT. Translating gives CASSPPDRFLTGELFF.

The chain couples TRBV6-1 to TRBJ1-5; D is undetermined. The V end lost 0 bases, the J end lost 0 bases, and 9 bases lay between the germline ends. Germline V gene lookup returns CDR1 MNHNS and CDR2 SASEGT. The CDR3 extends over 16 amino acids. The CDR3 nucleotides read TGTGCCAGCAGTGAAGCCGCGGGATATAGCAATCAGCCCCAGCATTTT. Amino acid sequence: CASSEAAGYSNQPQHF.

In its sample, this clone was seen once. V and J are TRBV6-5 and TRBJ1-2; maybe TRBD1 (5 bases). V shed 6 bases and J shed 9 bases, with 14 bases lying between them. Germline CDR1 MNHEY, CDR2 SVGAGI. This CDR3 is 12 amino acids long. The CDR3 bases are TGTGCCAGCAGCCGGGGGGAGGGGAGCTACACCTTC. It codes for CASSRGEGSYTF.

This chain connects TRBV30 to TRBJ2-7; TRBD1 aligns across 7 bases. The CDR3 extends over 12 amino acids. The V and J ends lost 1 base and 8 bases, in that order; junction bases with no gene match: 5. CDR1 and CDR2 (germline): GTSNPN, SVGIG (reference sequence). The CDR3 DNA reads as TGTGCCTGGAGTGGGGGACAGACTAAGCAGTACTTC. It encodes CAWSGGQTKQYF.

This clone was counted once. V usage is TRBV18 and J usage is TRBJ2-7; weak D call: TRBD1 (5 bases). From germline, CDR1 is KGHSH and CDR2 LQKENI. Deletions cut 4 bases from V and 2 bases from J, with 6 bases between. This CDR3 has 12 residues. This CDR3 is CASSLGAYEQYF. CDR3 bases: TGTGCCAGCTCACTAGGGGCCTACGAGCAGTACTTC.

This sequence joins TRBV19 and TRBJ1-1, with a tentative D call TRBD1 (6 bases). CDR1 is LNHDA, CDR2 SQIVND, per germline (reference sequence). V was pared by 5 bases and J by 10 bases, with 14 bases between. This CDR3 contains 12 residues. The CDR3 protein is CASSLTQGAAFF. CDR3 nucleotide sequence: TGTGCCAGTAGTCTCACACAGGGTGCAGCTTTCTTT.

The genes are TRBV30 and TRBJ1-6; D not certain. V lost 0 bases and J lost 7, with 13 bases in between. Germline CDR1 and CDR2: GTSNPN and SVGIG (reference sequence). The CDR3 totals 15 residues. CDR3 amino acids: CAWSVSVTGNSPLHF. The CDR3 DNA reads TGTGCCTGGAGTGTGAGCGTCACGGGGAATTCACCCCTCCACTTT.

This clone was detected only a few times. The genes are TRBV6-5 and TRBJ2-1; tentatively, D is TRBD2 (7 bases). From germline, CDR1 is MNHEY and CDR2 SVGAGI. CDR3 length equals 12 residues. Trimming left V 5 bases short and J 14 bases short, with 16 bases between. The CDR3 region is CASSEPGGTKFF. The CDR3 coding sequence is TGTGCCAGCAGTGAGCCGGGGGGCACGAAGTTCTTC.

V is TRBV5-5 and J is TRBJ2-7; D is possibly TRBD2 (6 bases). The CDR3 has 12 residues. Germline loops: CDR1 SGHKS, CDR2 YYEKEE (reference sequence). V dropped 1 base and J dropped 4 bases, with 6 bases sitting between them. In DNA form, the CDR3 reads TGTGCCAGCAGCTTGCGGGAGTACGAGCAGTACTTC. Its protein product is CASSLREYEQYF.

The chain couples TRBV5-4 to TRBJ2-3, with a tentative D call TRBD1 (5 bases). The CDR3 has 16 amino acids. The V and J ends lost 4 bases and 0 bases respectively, with 15 bases between them. The germline V gene has CDR1 SGHNT and CDR2 YYREEE (reference sequence). Here the CDR3 DNA reads TGTGCCAGCAGCGACCGACAGAGGCCTAGCACAGATACGCAGTATTTT. Its protein product is CASSDRQRPSTDTQYF.